This T cell receptor (beta chain) was captured in a study of T cells in Graves' hyperthyroidism and ophthalmopathy. In germline, CDR1 is LNHNV, CDR2 YYDKDF (reference sequence). This CDR3 is 16 amino acids long. V lost 3 bases to trimming and J lost 0 bases, with 12 bases between them. RNA transcripts provided the source from which TCR beta CDR3 regions were amplified. When the TCR CDR3 underwent first-round RT-PCR, the HTBI primer set was used. TCRdb independently ran MiXCR on the multiplex PCR reads; one entry per CDR3 protein. The sample has some 600,000 distinct CDR3 sequences; roughly 13% are singletons. PBMCs were derived from about 10 ml fresh peripheral blood.

The rearrangement links TRBV15 to TRBJ2-1; D is ambiguous. The source material was blood. This sequence was found in a woman younger than 45 with Graves' hyperthyroidism that later progressed to Graves' ophthalmopathy. CDR3 coding DNA: TGTGCCACCAGCAGGGAGTTGGCCCTCTCCTACAATGAGCAGTTCTTC. Translating gives CATSRELALSYNEQFF. Full variable domain (remainder filled in from reference TRBV15 and TRBJ2-1): DAMVIQNPRYQVTQFGKPVTLSCSQTLNHNVMYWYQQKSSQAPKLLFHYYDKDFNNEADTPDNFQSRRPNTSFCFLDIRSPGLGDTAMYLCATSRELALSYNEQFFGPGTRLTVL.